These T cell receptor beta chains were read from a single sample in a study of identical twins. TCRdb re-called the 5' RACE reads with MiXCR, one entry per CDR3 protein. The data hold about 1.7 million distinct CDR3 sequences, with about 30% observed a single time. Sequences were obtained from cord blood. These receptors were obtained from a newborn girl in good health. Each CDR3 is given with its conserved first and last residue. D genes are given only for firm matches. Size tells how often a clone was seen (once, few, many) or the class of an expanded clone, and some rows leave it out.

TRBJ2-1,TRBD2,few,TRBV6-5,CASSSQLGGLAGFLYNEQFF,TGTGCCAGCAGTTCCCAACTAGGGGGACTAGCGGGATTTTTATACAATGAGCAGTTCTTC
TRBJ1-1,.,few,TRBV10-3,CAIKDEVNTEAFF,TGTGCCATCAAGGATGAGGTGAACACTGAAGCTTTCTTT
TRBJ2-3,.,.,TRBV5-1,CASSLRFGPTSTDTQYF,TGCGCCAGCAGCTTGAGATTCGGGCCAACTAGCACAGATACGCAGTATTTT
TRBJ2-7,TRBD1,.,TRBV4-2,CASSQDLAGGSYEQYF,TGTGCCAGCAGCCAAGATTTGGCAGGGGGCTCCTACGAGCAGTACTTC
TRBJ2-1,.,few,TRBV5-1,CASSLGGRISYNEQFF,TGCGCCAGCAGCTTGGGGGGGCGGATCTCCTACAATGAGCAGTTCTTC
TRBJ1-2,.,many,TRBV6-6,CASSSSTGPNYGYTF,TGTGCCAGCAGTTCCTCGACAGGCCCTAACTATGGCTACACCTTC
TRBJ2-5,.,many,TRBV12-3/TRBV12-4,CASSLRGGLQETQYF,TGTGCCAGCAGTTTACGCGGGGGCCTCCAAGAGACCCAGTACTTC
TRBJ1-2,.,few,TRBV20-1,CSARIYSGRANGYTF,TGCAGTGCTAGGATCTATTCAGGGAGGGCAAATGGCTACACCTTC
TRBJ2-1,TRBD1,.,TRBV4-2,CASSQVGTGYNEQFF,TGTGCCAGCAGCCAAGTAGGGACAGGGTACAATGAGCAGTTCTTC
TRBJ2-2,.,once,TRBV4-1,CASSQILRDPSTGELFF,TGCGCCAGCAGCCAGATTCTCCGGGACCCCAGCACCGGGGAGCTGTTTTTT
TRBJ2-7,TRBD2,few,TRBV3-1,CASSQGTLARVDEQYF,TGTGCCAGCAGCCAAGGAACACTAGCGAGAGTAGACGAGCAGTACTTC
TRBJ1-5,.,.,TRBV20-1,CSADRFLNQPQHF,TGCAGTGCTGACAGGTTTCTCAATCAGCCCCAGCATTTT
TRBJ1-5,.,once,TRBV12-3/TRBV12-4,CASSLSGAYQPQHF,TGTGCCAGCAGTTTAAGCGGGGCTTATCAGCCCCAGCATTTT
TRBJ2-6,TRBD2,.,TRBV7-9,CASSFSGGNSGANVLTF,TGTGCCAGCAGCTTTAGCGGGGGTAACTCTGGGGCCAACGTCCTGACTTTC
TRBJ2-7,.,few,TRBV6-5,CASSYLGGSGSSYEQYF,TGTGCCAGCAGTTACTTAGGGGGTAGCGGTTCCTCCTACGAGCAGTACTTC
TRBJ1-1,TRBD1,few,TRBV28,CASSLGTGLLGTEAFF,TGTGCCAGCAGTTTGGGGACAGGGCTGTTGGGCACTGAAGCTTTCTTT
TRBJ2-3,.,many,TRBV11-2,CASSLAPRTDTQYF,TGCGCCAGCAGCTTGGCTCCTCGCACAGATACGCAGTATTTT
TRBJ1-6,.,.,TRBV25-1,CASSESLTAKDSPLHF,TGTGCCAGCAGTGAATCCCTTACAGCGAAAGATTCACCCCTCCACTTT
TRBJ2-1,TRBD2,.,TRBV20-1,CSARGSLLRLAYNEQFF,TGCAGTGCTAGAGGCTCTCTTCTTAGACTAGCTTACAATGAGCAGTTCTTC
TRBJ1-2,TRBD1,few,TRBV19,CASSIQGAHGYTF,TGTGCCAGTAGCATCCAGGGGGCTCATGGCTACACCTTC
TRBJ2-7,TRBD2,.,TRBV2,CASSSLAGPYNEQYF,TGTGCCAGCAGCAGTTTAGCGGGGCCCTACAATGAGCAGTACTTC
TRBJ2-4,TRBD2,.,TRBV2,CASGTLASGGVQNIQYF,TGTGCCAGCGGAACCTTAGCTAGCGGGGGTGTACAAAACATTCAGTACTTC
TRBJ2-4,TRBD2,few,TRBV5-1,CASSLDGLAGDIQYF,TGCGCCAGCAGCTTGGACGGACTAGCGGGAGACATTCAGTACTTC
TRBJ2-7,TRBD2,.,TRBV20-1,CSANSGSLSYEQYF,TGCAGTGCGAATAGCGGGAGCCTATCCTACGAGCAGTACTTC
TRBJ2-5,.,few,TRBV28,CASTRRAGQETQYF,TGTGCCAGCACCCGCAGAGCGGGCCAAGAGACCCAGTACTTC
TRBJ2-7,TRBD1,.,TRBV6-2/TRBV6-3,CASRSRQGEQYF,TGTGCCAGCAGATCTCGACAGGGCGAGCAGTACTTC
TRBJ1-2,.,.,TRBV29-1,CSVEDPRTDNYGYTF,TGCAGCGTTGAAGATCCTCGGACAGATAACTATGGCTACACCTTC
TRBJ2-7,TRBD2,few,TRBV9,CASSVAAGTYEQYF,TGTGCCAGCAGCGTAGCAGCGGGAACCTACGAGCAGTACTTC
TRBJ2-7,TRBD2,few,TRBV4-2,CASSLASGSVYEQYF,TGTGCCAGCAGCCTAGCTAGCGGGTCTGTCTACGAGCAGTACTTC
TRBJ2-3,TRBD1,few,TRBV10-1,CASTSGTGTTDTQYF,TGCGCCAGCACCTCGGGGACAGGGACCACAGATACGCAGTATTTT
TRBJ1-4,.,few,TRBV4-2,CASSPPDATNEKLFF,TGTGCCAGCAGCCCGCCAGATGCAACTAATGAAAAACTGTTTTTT